What follows is one T cell receptor beta chain and its context. The sample comes from a study of blood T cell repertoires in COVID-19. Study background: Donors in the United States, Italy and Spain gave samples during acute or convalescent COVID-19.

Trimming left V 6 bases short and J 10 bases short, with 27 bases between. This CDR3 is 16 amino acids long. Germline CDR1 and CDR2: LNHDA and SQIVND (reference sequence). Generated by immunoSEQ multiplex PCR, the TCRdb table keeps only in-frame clones and is missing some. The sample has about 180,000 clones, less than 90% seen once. This chain links TRBV19 with TRBJ1-2, with D hard to call. The TCR originated in a human donor with acute COVID-19. The donor label of this sample is uncertain. The sequencing input was PBMCs or T cells enriched from blood (not recorded which). The CDR3 sequence: CASRPLQSGIFDDYTF. The CDR3 bases are TGTGCCAGTAGACCCCTACAGTCGGGGATTTTCGATGACTACACCTTC.